The 21 T cell receptor beta chains reported below all come from one sample, sequenced in a study of long-term antiretroviral therapy in people with HIV. Assay version v3.0 of immunoSEQ was used, and it was run at survey level. Clones were sequenced by immunoSEQ multiplex PCR, and TCRdb holds only the in-frame ones, with some missing. The repertoire holds 25,000 to 35,000 clones, with 95% to 97% as singletons. The specimen comprised unsorted PBMCs, sampled 6.6 years after starting antiretroviral therapy. These receptors originate from a man aged 25 to 40 with HIV.

The V gene is TRBV9, the J gene TRBJ2-1; 9 bases line up with TRBD1. J was trimmed by 8 bases and V by 4 bases; bases with no gene match: 7. This CDR3 is 14 amino acids long. The germline V gene has CDR1 SGDLS and CDR2 YYNGEE. CDR3 nucleotides: TGTGCCAGCAGCCTGGGACAGGGAGTCTATGAGCAGTTCTTC. Translation: CASSLGQGVYEQFF.

The chain has TRBV30 and TRBJ1-4, with D possibly being TRBD1 (5 bases). V was trimmed by 5 bases and J by 7 bases, leaving 17 bases between them. Per the germline V gene, CDR1 is GTSNPN and CDR2 is SVGIG (reference sequence). The CDR3 runs 14 residues. The CDR3 nucleotides read TGTGCCTGGGGCGAGGGGAGAGGCAGTGAAAAACTGTTTTTT. Its translation: CAWGEGRGSEKLFF.

The genes are TRBV15 and TRBJ2-7; D gene ambiguous. The CDR3 is 12 amino acids. CDR1 LNHNV and CDR2 YYDKDF come from the germline V gene (reference sequence). Trimming shortened V by 1 base and J by 2 bases, and 3 bases separated the two germline ends. The CDR3 protein is CATSRGPYEQYF. In nucleotides, the CDR3 is TGTGCCACCAGCAGAGGACCCTACGAGCAGTACTTC.

The chain recombines TRBV19 with TRBJ2-7; 7 nucleotides align to TRBD1. Germline V lookup: CDR1 LNHDA, CDR2 SQIVND (reference sequence). The CDR3 sequence is 12 residues long. V lost 5 bases to trimming and J lost 4 bases; unmatched junction nucleotides: 2. The DNA of the CDR3 is TGTGCCAGTAGTGAACAGGGGTACGAGCAGTACTTC. It encodes CASSEQGYEQYF.

The chain has TRBV30 and TRBJ1-4; 8 nucleotides match TRBD1. Germline V gene sequence: CDR1 GTSNPN, CDR2 SVGIG (reference sequence). J lost 6 bases, V lost 0 bases, and 9 bases had no gene match. The CDR3 is 16 residues long. CDR3 in amino acids: CAWSVGRSDRDEKLFF. The CDR3 region has the DNA TGTGCCTGGAGTGTGGGTCGTTCGGACAGGGATGAAAAACTGTTTTTT.

The J gene is TRBJ2-3, the V gene TRBV5-8; no firm D call. The CDR3 runs to 13 residues. V lost 1 base to trimming and J lost 1 base, with 4 bases between them. The germline V gene encodes CDR1 SGHTS and CDR2 YDEGEE. For the CDR3, the DNA is TGTGCCAGCAGCTTGATGCGCACAGATACGCAGTATTTT. Translation: CASSLMRTDTQYF. The full variable domain, completed using reference TRBV5-8 and TRBJ2-3, is EAGVTQSPTHLIKTRGQQATLRCSPISGHTSVYWYQQALGLGLQFLLWYDEGEERNRGNFPPRFSGRQFPNYSSELNVNALELEDSALYLCASSLMRTDTQYFGPGTRLTVL.

This chain uses TRBV7-2 with TRBJ2-7, with 10 bases fitting TRBD1. The CDR3 loop spans 15 amino acids. Per the germline V gene, CDR1 is SGHTA and CDR2 is FQGNSA. V shed 6 bases and J 2 bases; nucleotides not matched to a gene: 7. CDR3 region: CASSYRDRGPYEQYF. CDR3 nucleotides: TGTGCCAGCAGTTACCGGGACAGGGGTCCCTACGAGCAGTACTTC.

The rearrangement joins TRBV7-9 to TRBJ1-6; no definite D call. The CDR3 contains 14 residues. The V and J ends lost 2 bases and 9 bases respectively, with 11 bases between them. Germline values: CDR1 SEHNR, CDR2 FQNEAQ (reference sequence). The CDR3 is CASSLPEKPSPLHF. The CDR3 DNA reads TGTGCCAGCAGCTTACCAGAAAAGCCTTCACCCCTCCACTTT.

The chain employs TRBV29-1 and TRBJ2-2; D possibly corresponds to TRBD2 (6 bases). CDR1 is SQVTM, CDR2 ANQGSEA, per germline. V was cut by 2 bases and J by 2 bases, with 9 bases left in between. The CDR3 has 14 residues. DNA for the CDR3: TGCAGCGTTGAATGGCGGGATAACACCGGGGAGCTGTTTTTT. It is translated as CSVEWRDNTGELFF.

The rearrangement uses TRBV30 and TRBJ1-3; the D is unclear. The germline V gene encodes CDR1 GTSNPN and CDR2 SVGIG (reference sequence). The CDR3 has 13 amino acids. V lost 3 bases to trimming and J lost 4 bases, with 10 bases between them. In DNA, the CDR3 is TGTGCCTGGAGGGTCCCTGGCGGAAACACCATATATTTT. Its protein product is CAWRVPGGNTIYF.

With regard to this clone: Its ends do not fully match the called genes, so a read error is possible. The chain couples TRBV6-6 to TRBJ1-1; D is possibly TRBD1 (5 bases). There are 14 residues in the CDR3. Per germline, CDR1 MNHNY and CDR2 SVGAGI (reference sequence). The CDR3 region has the DNA TGTGCCAGCAGTTACCCCGAGGCGGGGACTGAAGTTTTCTTT. Protein: CASSYPEAGTEVFF.

This rearrangement joins TRBV10-3 to TRBJ2-5, with a possible D match to TRBD1 (5 bases). V lost 4 bases to trimming and J lost 2 bases, with 8 bases between them. This CDR3 spans 13 amino acids. Germline V CDR1 and CDR2: ENHRY, SYGVKD. CDR3 in amino acids: CAISVGVQETQYF. CDR3 bases: TGTGCCATCAGTGTAGGGGTTCAAGAGACCCAGTACTTC.

V and J are TRBV28 and TRBJ2-7; D remains unclear. The CDR3 length is 16 residues. V lost 4 bases and J 0 bases, leaving 16 bases between the germline ends. CDR1 and CDR2 (germline): MDHEN, SYDVKM. The CDR3, as DNA: TGTGCCAGCAGTTCCCCAAGGTCGCGGAGCTCCTACGAGCAGTACTTC. Amino acids: CASSSPRSRSSYEQYF.

This clone was recorded only once. The genes are TRBV2 and TRBJ1-1; D is uncertain. The CDR3 consists of 14 residues. CDR1 is SNHLY and CDR2 is FYNNEI in the germline V gene. Between the trimmed V and J ends, which lost 6 bases and 0 bases, there was a span of 11 bases. Here the CDR3 reads CASSRTTLNTEAFF. CDR3 DNA: TGTGCCAGCAGCCGGACGACTCTGAACACTGAAGCTTTCTTT. Combining the CDR3 with reference TRBV2 and TRBJ1-1 gives the whole variable domain EPEVTQTPSHQVTQMGQEVILRCVPISNHLYFYWYRQILGQKVEFLVSFYNNEISEKSEIFDDQFSVERPDGSNFTLKIRSTKLEDSAMYFCASSRTTLNTEAFFGQGTRLTVV.

V is TRBV11-3 and J is TRBJ2-1; perhaps D is TRBD1 or TRBD2 (5 bases each). CDR3 length equals 14 residues. The V gene's germline CDR1 is SGHNT and CDR2 YENEEA. V dropped 5 bases and J dropped 8 bases, with 16 bases sitting between them. CDR3 loop: CASSPSGLEDEQFF. DNA of the CDR3: TGTGCCAGCAGCCCGTCGGGGCTGGAGGATGAGCAGTTCTTC. The whole variable domain, filled in from reference TRBV11-3 and TRBJ2-1, reads EAGVVQSPRYKIIEKKQPVAFWCNPISGHNTLYWYLQNLGQGPELLIRYENEEAVDDSQLPKDRFSAERLKGVDSTLKIQPAELGDSAVYLCASSPSGLEDEQFFGPGTRLTVL.

The CDR3 sequence is CASSYQTSARTDTQYF. As DNA, the CDR3 is TGTGCCAGCAGTTATCAGACTAGCGCCCGAACAGATACGCAGTATTTT. This chain links TRBV6-6 with TRBJ2-3; 8 bases align to TRBD2. The CDR3 runs 16 residues. Germline CDR1 reads MNHNY; CDR2 reads SVGAGI (reference sequence). Unmatched junction bases numbered 8, after V lost 3 bases and J lost 3 bases.

V is TRBV4-2 and J is TRBJ2-3; D may correspond to TRBD1 or TRBD2 (7 bases each). V was trimmed by 7 bases and J by 7 bases, leaving 18 bases between them. The CDR3 contains 14 residues. Germline CDR1 and CDR2: LGHNA and YNFKEQ. This CDR3 is CASTLGGGLNTQYF. Written as DNA, the CDR3 is TGTGCCAGCACCCTGGGAGGGGGCTTAAATACGCAGTATTTT.

This sequence joins TRBV7-9 and TRBJ2-1, with D possibly matching TRBD1 (5 bases). The V and J ends lost 3 bases and 3 bases respectively, with 9 bases between them. Germline CDR1 and CDR2: SEHNR and FQNEAQ (reference sequence). The CDR3 length is 14 residues. CDR3 sequence: CASSFLTDYNEQFF. CDR3 coding DNA: TGTGCCAGCAGCTTTCTGACAGACTACAATGAGCAGTTCTTC.

The V and J genes are TRBV7-6 and TRBJ1-1; weak D call: TRBD1 (6 bases). The CDR3 loop spans 14 amino acids. The V end lost 1 base, the J end lost 4 bases, and 10 bases lay between the germline ends. Germline CDR1 and CDR2: SGHVS and FNYEAQ. In DNA, the CDR3 is TGTGCCAGCAGCTTAGTCGGGGGCGGCACTGAAGCTTTCTTT. It encodes CASSLVGGGTEAFF.

The chain couples TRBV4-3 to TRBJ1-4; D unclear. CDR3 length equals 16 residues. The V end lost 0 bases, the J end lost 7 bases, and 15 bases lay between the germline ends. Germline V CDR1 and CDR2: LGHNA, YSLEER. The CDR3 coding sequence is TGCGCCAGCAGCCAAGATTCGGTAGGGATCGGTGAAAAACTGTTTTTT. Residues: CASSQDSVGIGEKLFF.

For this clone: The junction shows a germline mismatch at one end, possibly a read error. The J gene is TRBJ2-5, the V gene TRBV7-7; the match to TRBD1 covers 8 bases. CDR3 length equals 14 residues. CDR1 is SSHAT, CDR2 FNYEAQ, per germline (reference sequence). The CDR3 reads CASSSGGVGETQYF. CDR3 in DNA: TGTGCTAGCAGCTCAGGGGGCGTTGGGGAGACCCAGTACTTC.